A selection of T cell receptor beta chains follows, all from one sample in a study of T cell changes during pregnancy in multiple sclerosis. Using immunoSEQ multiplex PCR, the repertoire was profiled, and TCRdb retains in-frame clones only, with some absent. The sample lists about 96,000 clones; 85% to 95% were seen once. The sequencing here drew on peripheral blood, taken in the first trimester of pregnancy. These receptors were taken from a female donor with multiple sclerosis, enrolled in a pregnancy study. CDR3s include the opening cysteine and the closing phenylalanine or tryptophan. The D gene is left open where the match is weak. Clone size is not always given. Where it is, it says once, few, many or a class for expanded clones.

CDR3 protein	CDR3 DNA	D gene	clone size	V gene	J gene
CASSPDGELEQYF	TGTGCCAGCAGCCCTGACGGGGAACTCGAGCAGTACTTC	-	-	TRBV7-9	TRBJ2-7
CASSLGEVGETQYF	TGCGCCAGCAGCTTGGGGGAGGTAGGAGAGACCCAGTACTTC	-	-	TRBV5-1	TRBJ2-5
CASSLVEGGVYEQYF	TGTGCCAGCAGCTTAGTGGAGGGGGGGGTCTACGAGCAGTACTTC	-	-	TRBV7-6	TRBJ2-7
CASSPLAGGPVAQYF	TGTGCCAGCAGTCCACTAGCGGGAGGGCCGGTGGCCCAGTACTTC	TRBD2	-	TRBV6-6	TRBJ2-5
CASSWSRDREQYF	TGCGCCAGCAGCTGGTCCCGGGACAGGGAGCAGTACTTC	TRBD1	-	TRBV5-1	TRBJ2-7
CASSQSVNTEAFF	TGTGCCAGCAGCCAATCTGTGAACACTGAAGCTTTCTTT	-	once	TRBV14	TRBJ1-1
CAGRGAEGEAFF	TGTGCCGGCAGGGGGGCTGAGGGGGAAGCTTTCTTT	TRBD1	-	TRBV28	TRBJ1-1
CASTKVAGVREQYF	TGTGCCAGCACCAAGGTAGCGGGAGTACGCGAGCAGTACTTC	TRBD2	-	TRBV11-1	TRBJ2-7
CASSPTGDVGPQHF	TGTGCCAGCAGTCCGACAGGGGACGTCGGGCCCCAGCATTTT	TRBD1	-	TRBV27	TRBJ1-5
CAWTRRTGELFF	TGTGCCTGGACCCGGAGAACCGGGGAGCTGTTTTTT	-	-	TRBV30	TRBJ2-2
CASRRQGFSYEQYF	TGTGCCAGCAGAAGGCAGGGGTTTAGCTACGAGCAGTACTTC	-	-	TRBV27	TRBJ2-7
CASSPGSGITDTQYF	TGTGCCAGCTCACCAGGAAGCGGGATCACAGATACGCAGTATTTT	TRBD2	-	TRBV18	TRBJ2-3
CASTRTDRAYEQYF	TGTGCCAGCACTAGGACCGACAGGGCCTACGAGCAGTACTTC	TRBD1	-	TRBV28	TRBJ2-7
CASSLPTGSTDTQYF	TGTGCCAGCAGCTTGCCTACAGGGAGCACAGATACGCAGTATTTT	-	-	TRBV5-4	TRBJ2-3
CSATSGNEQFF	TGCAGTGCTACTAGCGGGAATGAGCAGTTCTTC	TRBD2	-	TRBV20-1	TRBJ2-1
CASSWTGLFFYNEQFF	TGTGCCAGCAGTTGGACAGGGCTCTTCTTCTACAATGAGCAGTTCTTC	TRBD1	-	TRBV2	TRBJ2-1
CASSLDGISTDTQYF	TGCGCCAGCAGCTTAGACGGGATTAGCACAGATACGCAGTATTTT	-	-	TRBV5-1	TRBJ2-3
CASSPRGYQETQYF	TGTGCCAGCAGCCCCCGCGGTTATCAAGAGACCCAGTACTTC	-	-	TRBV7-8	TRBJ2-5
CASSSSSGTSVLF	TGTGCCAGCAGCTCGAGTTCAGGGACTAGCGTCCTCTTC	TRBD2	-	TRBV7-9	TRBJ2-1
CASSVGHPRQDTQYF	TGTGCCAGCAGTGTGGGACACCCTAGGCAAGATACGCAGTATTTT	-	once	TRBV6-1	TRBJ2-3
CSVDLRPAFF	TGCAGCGTTGATCTGAGGCCAGCTTTCTTT	-	-	TRBV29-1	TRBJ1-1
CAWRPDRGKVGELFF	TGTGCCTGGAGACCTGACAGGGGGAAGGTCGGGGAGCTGTTTTTT	TRBD1	-	TRBV30	TRBJ2-2
CAWSDWTGGNTIYF	TGTGCCTGGAGTGATTGGACAGGGGGAAACACCATATATTTT	TRBD1	-	TRBV30	TRBJ1-3
CASNVQGGFTEAFF	TGTGCCAGCAACGTACAGGGTGGTTTCACTGAAGCTTTCTTT	-	-	TRBV7-8	TRBJ1-1
CSVSGGALPALYNEQFF	TGCAGCGTCAGCGGGGGTGCGCTCCCGGCCCTCTACAATGAGCAGTTCTTC	TRBD2	once	TRBV29-1	TRBJ2-1
CASSSFAGVPKGDEQFF	TGTGCCAGCAGTTCGTTTGCGGGAGTTCCAAAAGGGGATGAGCAGTTCTTC	TRBD2	-	TRBV28	TRBJ2-1
CASSLWQGAVFNQPQHF	TGTGCCAGCAGTTTATGGCAAGGGGCGGTTTTCAATCAGCCCCAGCATTTT	-	-	TRBV28	TRBJ1-5
CASSQGGQETQYF	TGCGCCAGCAGCCAGGGGGGGCAAGAGACCCAGTACTTC	TRBD2	-	TRBV4-1	TRBJ2-5
CSVGEGVGETQYF	TGCAGCGTAGGGGAAGGCGTTGGTGAGACCCAGTACTTC	-	-	TRBV29-1	TRBJ2-5
CASSPGGLGYGYTF	TGTGCCAGCAGCCCGGGGGGCTTGGGCTATGGCTACACCTTC	-	-	TRBV11-2	TRBJ1-2
CASSPRQGKSPYEQYF	TGCGCCAGCAGCCCGAGACAGGGGAAGAGTCCCTACGAGCAGTACTTC	TRBD1	-	TRBV5-1	TRBJ2-7
CASRGQRNTEAFF	TGTGCCAGCAGGGGACAGAGGAACACTGAAGCTTTCTTT	TRBD1	-	TRBV27	TRBJ1-1
CASMLIRDGYTF	TGTGCCAGCATGTTAATCCGGGATGGCTACACCTTC	-	few	TRBV6-6	TRBJ1-2